The rows below give T cell receptor beta chains drawn from one sample of a study of blood T cell repertoires in COVID-19. This table comes from immunoSEQ multiplex PCR, and its TCRdb copy is limited to in-frame clones, with some not included. This repertoire shows roughly 400,000 clones, more than 70% found once; its top ten account for 1.4%. Material: PBMCs or T cells enriched from blood (not recorded which). These receptor sequences come from a woman aged 18-29 years who had been exposed to COVID-19. Each CDR3 is given without its conserved first and last residue.

V gene,J gene,CDR3 protein
TRBV3-1/TRBV3-2,TRBJ1-2,ASSQGTGGINYGYT
TRBV18,TRBJ1-2,ASSPDRVTGGYT
TRBV10-3,TRBJ2-3,AISLAGGIDTQY
TRBV14,TRBJ2-1,ASSQDVGYRVDNEQF
TRBV9,TRBJ2-5,ASSLGDRYQETQY
TRBV27,TRBJ2-5,ASSWSGGQETQY
TRBV7-9,TRBJ2-7,ASSSGQGSYEQY
TRBV19,TRBJ2-5,ASIEGRAGRQETQY
TRBV27,TRBJ2-7,ASSPGHNPYEQY
TRBV19,TRBJ2-7,ASSMAGTGGLYEQY
TRBV9,TRBJ2-7,ASSAGQSSYEQY
TRBV27,TRBJ2-3,ASRRRGLTQSTDTQY
TRBV5-8,TRBJ1-1,ASSYDRKARNTEAF
TRBV12-3/TRBV12-4,TRBJ2-5,ASSLQGPQY
TRBV5-1,TRBJ2-6,ASSLAAGSGANVLT
TRBV2,TRBJ1-2,ASSGARPNYGYT
TRBV6-1,TRBJ2-5,ASSEALRTDVQETQY
TRBV27,TRBJ2-1,ASSLLWLAGAGEQF
TRBV5-4,TRBJ2-5,ASTPGVEQETQY
TRBV30,TRBJ2-1,AREYEQF
TRBV5-1,TRBJ2-2,ASSLVGGGATGELF
TRBV14,TRBJ1-1,ASSQDSTEAF
TRBV27,TRBJ1-2,ASSFRGGYGYT
TRBV19,TRBJ2-1,ASNNPGLAGNEQF
TRBV28,TRBJ2-7,ASSEQSGRAPYEQY
TRBV29-1,TRBJ2-7,SVLQGAYEQY
TRBV18,TRBJ1-2,ASSPAGQVFDGYT